The present T cell receptor beta chain was sequenced within a study of CD8 T cells in Susac syndrome. With random hexamers, roughly 0.45 to 1 ug RNA was reverse transcribed. The amplification used immunoSEQ multiplex PCR on TCR beta CDR3; it spanned 54 Vbeta and 13 Jbeta. Each CDR3 protein gets one entry after TCRdb re-called the immunoSEQ multiplex PCR reads with MiXCR. Of some 150,000 distinct CDR3 sequences detected, around 95% appear once; the ten largest clones hold 0.13% to 0.15%. High-throughput TCR beta sequencing covered peripheral CD8+ and CD4+ T cells. TEMRA cells were enriched by FACS, and CD4+ and CD8+ T cells were negatively isolated. This clonotype was seen only once. This CDR3 region has 15 residues. From germline, CDR1 is MNHEY and CDR2 SMNVEV (reference sequence). V lost 0 bases and J 4 bases, leaving 10 bases between the germline ends.

The clonotype originates from a human donor with multiple sclerosis. Sample: CD8+ T cells from PBMCs. The chain is built from TRBV27 and TRBJ2-1, with TRBD1 as a possible D gene (5 bases). CDR3 DNA: TGTGCCAGCAGTTTATCGATTACAGGTTACAATGAGCAGTTCTTC. Protein: CASSLSITGYNEQFF.